The 9 T cell receptor beta chains listed next were all sequenced from one sample in a study of blood T cells in healthy people across ages. Together with a sample-barcoded 5' primer, a J-beta primer mix was included in a second PCR lasting roughly 6 to 12 cycles. In TCRdb, the 5' RACE reads were re-called with MiXCR into one record per CDR3 protein. Of about a million distinct CDR3 sequences listed, roughly 52% were seen once; the top ten hold around 15%. The sequenced sample was blood. Receptors originate from a man aged 25-45 years in good health.

The chain combines TRBV18 with TRBJ1-6; 7 nucleotides align to TRBD1. The CDR3 sequence is 14 residues long. Germline V gene lookup returns CDR1 KGHSH and CDR2 LQKENI. V trimming: 5 bases; J trimming: 5 bases; junction bases outside the gene matches: 3. CDR3 in amino acids: CASSTGEDNSPLHF. The CDR3 DNA is TGTGCCAGCTCAACAGGGGAGGATAATTCACCCCTCCACTTT. The full variable domain, its missing parts supplied by reference TRBV18 and TRBJ1-6, is NAGVMQNPRHLVRRRGQEARLRCSPMKGHSHVYWYRQLPEEGLKFMVYLQKENIIDESGMPKERFSAEFPKEGPSILRIQQVVRGDSAAYFCASSTGEDNSPLHFGNGTRLTVT.

This chain uses TRBV29-1 with TRBJ1-2; 9 nucleotides line up with TRBD1. Germline V CDR1 and CDR2: SQVTM, ANQGSEA. The CDR3 has 14 amino acids. The trim removed 6 bases at V and 3 bases at J, leaving 8 bases unmatched. CDR3 residues: CSVKGQGLDYGYTF. DNA for the CDR3: TGCAGCGTGAAGGGACAGGGACTCGACTATGGCTACACCTTC.

The rearrangement joins TRBV6-2 or TRBV6-3 to TRBJ2-1, with 7 bases lining up with TRBD2. Looked up from germline, CDR1 is MNHEY and CDR2 is SVGEGT. The trim removed 11 bases at V and 7 bases at J, leaving 8 bases unmatched. This CDR3 is built from 12 residues. The CDR3 loop is CACRGGGNEQFF. The CDR3 DNA sequence: TGTGCCTGCCGCGGGGGAGGGAATGAGCAGTTCTTC.

Comment on this clonotype: This may come from a read error, since a much larger clone is one base off. The chain joins TRBV7-2 to TRBJ2-6; 7 nucleotides agree with TRBD1. CDR3 length: 18 amino acids. Per the germline V gene, CDR1 is SGHTA and CDR2 is FQGNSA. The CDR3 DNA follows: TGTGTCAGCAGCTTAATCGGGACAGCAAACTCTGGGGCCAACGTCCTGACTTTC. It yields the protein CVSSLIGTANSGANVLTF.

V and J are TRBV29-1 and TRBJ2-7; perhaps TRBD1 as D (5 bases). Germline V gives CDR1 SQVTM, CDR2 ANQGSEA. Trimming pared 4 bases from V and 3 bases from J, leaving 16 bases between. The CDR3 is 14 residues long. CDR3 amino acids: CSVVTAWTGYEQYF. CDR3 sequence (DNA): TGCAGCGTTGTGACAGCCTGGACGGGCTACGAGCAGTACTTC.

This chain links TRBV28 with TRBJ1-1, with D unresolved. The V and J ends lost 5 bases and 0 bases respectively, with 16 bases between them. The CDR3 contains 16 residues. The germline CDR1 and CDR2 sequences are MDHEN and SYDVKM. CDR3 nucleotides: TGTGCCAGCAGTCCGCCCGCGAGAGGCTTGAACACTGAAGCTTTCTTT. As protein: CASSPPARGLNTEAFF.

Only a few counts were recorded for this clonotype. The genes are TRBV30 and TRBJ2-7, with D maybe TRBD1 (6 bases). The CDR3 covers 13 residues. CDR1 GTSNPN and CDR2 SVGIG come from the germline V gene (reference sequence). The germline V and J ends were trimmed by 6 bases and 3 bases, with 15 bases remaining between them. CDR3 loop: CACAPGHNYEQYF. In nucleotides, the CDR3 is TGTGCCTGTGCGCCGGGACATAACTACGAGCAGTACTTC. The whole variable domain, filled in from reference TRBV30 and TRBJ2-7, reads SQTIHQWPATLVQPVGSPLSLECTVEGTSNPNLYWYRQAAGRGLQLLFYSVGIGQISSEVPQNLSASRPQDRQFILSSKKLLLSDSGFYLCACAPGHNYEQYFGPGTRLTVT.

The chain links TRBV29-1 to TRBJ1-4; 7 bases map to TRBD1. Per germline, CDR1 SQVTM and CDR2 ANQGSEA. J gave up 8 bases and V 6 bases, and 9 bases lay outside the gene matches. This CDR3 has 13 amino acids. The CDR3 DNA sequence: TGCAGCGTCGAGAGGGGGCGTGGGGAAAAACTGTTTTTT. Translated: CSVERGRGEKLFF.

This clonotype was picked up a small number of times. This chain links TRBV9 with TRBJ2-3; 11 bases are shared with TRBD2. The CDR3 consists of 16 residues. Trimming took 1 base from V and 2 from J; bases not matched to a gene: 3. CDR1 SGDLS and CDR2 YYNGEE come from the germline V gene. In nucleotides, the CDR3 is TGTGCCAGCAGCGTAAGTAGCGGGGGGGCCACAGATACGCAGTATTTT. As protein: CASSVSSGGATDTQYF.